This T cell receptor beta chain originates from a study of blood T cells in healthy people across ages. Germline CDR1 is SQVTM and CDR2 is ANQGSEA. There are 14 residues in the CDR3. V lost 6 bases, J lost 11 bases, and 12 bases stayed unmatched. A second PCR, run for about 7 to 11 cycles, used a sample-barcoded 5' primer plus a J-beta primer mix. Each CDR3 protein gets one entry after TCRdb re-called the 5' RACE reads with MiXCR. Of under 800,000 distinct CDR3 sequences listed, over 20% were seen once; the top ten hold approximately 3.7%. This clonotype has just a few counts. The material sequenced was blood. The TCR originated in a man in his sixties or seventies in good health. The rearrangement joins TRBV29-1 to TRBJ2-5, with 13 bases fitting TRBD2. CDR3 loop: CSVRRTSGGFEQYF. The CDR3 region has the DNA TGCAGCGTGAGGAGGACTAGCGGGGGTTTTGAGCAGTACTTC.